This T cell receptor beta chain was recovered during a study of OX40 agonist ivuxolimab in advanced cancers. Overall study context: A partial response was reached by three patients: one with hepatocellular carcinoma and two with cutaneous melanoma. Study results and caveats: Antigen specificity of clonally expanded peripheral T cells was not established. Normalized expansion of T-cell clones was also low for some nonresponders.

There are 14 residues in the CDR3. Trimming at V came to 3 bases and at J to 7 bases, leaving 7 bases not matched to a gene. In germline, CDR1 is KGHSH, CDR2 LQKENI. Autoimmune disease history or systemic immunosuppression disqualified patients. The protocol was immunoSEQ multiplex PCR, while the TCRdb copy is restricted to in-frame clones and leaves out a portion. The table includes fewer than 80,000 clones, roughly 80% detected once. Note on this clone: Its antigen remains unidentified.

The clonotype comes from an adult with an advanced solid tumor such as melanoma, head and neck, liver or kidney cancer. V is TRBV18 and J is TRBJ2-7; 9 bases are shared with TRBD2. This material consisted of CD4+ or CD8+ T cells sorted from blood, taken in a trial of the OX40 agonist ivuxolimab. CDR3 sequence reads: CASSPPGLAKEQYF. The CDR3 DNA sequence: TGTGCCAGCTCACCTCCGGGACTAGCTAAGGAGCAGTACTTC.